The clone carrying this T cell receptor beta chain was counted between two and nine times. This sample was included in a study of blood T cell repertoires in COVID-19. Study details: Acute and convalescent COVID-19 specimens originated in the United States, Italy and Spain. In each case, the material was cDNA or gDNA derived from T cells, B-cell-depleted T cells, or PBMCs.

Here immunoSEQ multiplex PCR was the method, and the copy in TCRdb shows in-frame clones only, minus some. The data show about 180,000 clones, less than 90% seen once. Germline V gives CDR1 MGHRA, CDR2 YSYEKL. The germline V and J ends were trimmed by 2 bases and 8 bases, with 22 bases remaining between them. The CDR3 length is 17 residues. Seattle's cohort entered during active infection and was followed longitudinally. The chain is built from TRBV4-1 and TRBJ1-5; D gene uncertain. The source material was peripheral blood. The receptor's source is a woman aged 70 to 79 with COVID-19, enrolled during active disease. CDR3 residues: CASSQSGSSLRGEPQHF. CDR3 nucleotide sequence: TGCGCCAGCAGCCAAAGTGGATCGAGCCTTCGGGGTGAGCCCCAGCATTTT.